The present T cell receptor beta chain was sequenced within a study of tumor-infiltrating lymphocytes in primary liver carcinoma. Ten or more counts support this clonotype. Per germline, CDR1 KGHSH and CDR2 LQKENI. There are 13 residues in the CDR3. The germline V and J ends were trimmed by 0 bases and 6 bases, with 9 bases remaining between them. Starting material for RNA and DNA co-extraction consisted of about 17-34 mg of unsorted bulk tissue. Surgery removed the patients' primary liver carcinoma. Researchers generated TCR beta cDNA from approximately 500 ng of total RNA, relying on a constant-region primer. Three rounds of nested multiplex PCR with slightly modified ARM-PCR produced TCR beta libraries. For 10 cycles apiece, the opening two PCR rounds ran with TRBV1-TRBV30 forward primers and a C-beta reverse primer. MiXCR was run by TCRdb on the multiplex PCR reads, yielding one entry per CDR3 protein. The sample has 100,000 to 150,000 distinct CDR3 sequences; 50% to 65% are singletons.

The source of this sequence is a woman aged 55-70 years with primary liver carcinoma and hepatitis B virus infection. This chain links TRBV18 with TRBJ2-7; perhaps TRBD2 as D (5 bases). The sequenced material came from liver tumor tissue from sampling region 1. Subset meaning: tumor region T1, superior pole. The CDR3 reads CASSPPSGPEQYF. CDR3 sequence (DNA): TGTGCCAGCTCACCACCGAGCGGACCCGAGCAGTACTTC.